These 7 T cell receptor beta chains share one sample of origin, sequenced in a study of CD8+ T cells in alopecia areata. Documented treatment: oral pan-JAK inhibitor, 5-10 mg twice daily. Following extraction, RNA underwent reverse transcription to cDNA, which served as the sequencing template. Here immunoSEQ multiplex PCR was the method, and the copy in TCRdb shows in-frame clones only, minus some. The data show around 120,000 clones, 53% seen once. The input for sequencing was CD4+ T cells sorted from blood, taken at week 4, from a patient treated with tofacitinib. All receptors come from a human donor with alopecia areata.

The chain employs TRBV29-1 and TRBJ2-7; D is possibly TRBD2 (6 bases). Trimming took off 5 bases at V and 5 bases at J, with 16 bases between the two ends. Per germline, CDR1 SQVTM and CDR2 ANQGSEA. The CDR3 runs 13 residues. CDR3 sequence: CSVRLVLAHEQYF. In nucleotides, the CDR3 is TGCAGCGTTCGACTAGTCCTCGCTCACGAGCAGTACTTC.

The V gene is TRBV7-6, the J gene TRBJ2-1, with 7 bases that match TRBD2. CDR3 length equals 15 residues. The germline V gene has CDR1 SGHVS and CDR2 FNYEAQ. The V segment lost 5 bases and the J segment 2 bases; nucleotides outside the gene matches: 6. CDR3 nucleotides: TGTGCCAGCAGCACTCTAGCGGTTACCTACAATGAGCAGTTCTTC. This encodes CASSTLAVTYNEQFF. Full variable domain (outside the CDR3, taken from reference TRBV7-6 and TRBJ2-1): GAGVSQSPRYKVTKRGQDVALRCDPISGHVSLYWYRQALGQGPEFLTYFNYEAQQDKSGLPNDRFSAERPEGSISTLTIQRTEQRDSAMYRCASSTLAVTYNEQFFGPGTRLTVL.

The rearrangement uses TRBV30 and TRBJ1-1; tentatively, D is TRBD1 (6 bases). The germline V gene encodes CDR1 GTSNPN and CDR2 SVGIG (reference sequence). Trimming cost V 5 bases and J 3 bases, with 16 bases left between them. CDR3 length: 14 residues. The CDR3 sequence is CAWGTRGIYTEAFF. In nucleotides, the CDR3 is TGTGCCTGGGGGACACGGGGAATCTACACTGAAGCTTTCTTT.

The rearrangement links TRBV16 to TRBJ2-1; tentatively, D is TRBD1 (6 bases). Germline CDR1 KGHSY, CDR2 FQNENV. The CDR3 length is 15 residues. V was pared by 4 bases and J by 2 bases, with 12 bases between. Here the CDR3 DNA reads TGTGCCAGCAGCCGAGCGACAGGTACCTACAATGAGCAGTTCTTC. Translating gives CASSRATGTYNEQFF.

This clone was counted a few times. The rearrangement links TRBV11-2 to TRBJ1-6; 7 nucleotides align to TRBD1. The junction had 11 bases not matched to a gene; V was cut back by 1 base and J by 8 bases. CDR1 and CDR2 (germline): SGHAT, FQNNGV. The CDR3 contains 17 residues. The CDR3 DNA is TGTGCCAGCAGCTTAGCGAACAACAGGGGATCACATTCACCCCTCCACTTT. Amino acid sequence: CASSLANNRGSHSPLHF.

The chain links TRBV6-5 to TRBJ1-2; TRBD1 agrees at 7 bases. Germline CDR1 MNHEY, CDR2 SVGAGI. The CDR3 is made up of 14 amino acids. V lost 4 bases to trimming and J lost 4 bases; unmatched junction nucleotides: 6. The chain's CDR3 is CASSSGQLTYGYTF. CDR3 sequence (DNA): TGTGCCAGCAGTTCGGGACAGTTAACCTATGGCTACACCTTC.

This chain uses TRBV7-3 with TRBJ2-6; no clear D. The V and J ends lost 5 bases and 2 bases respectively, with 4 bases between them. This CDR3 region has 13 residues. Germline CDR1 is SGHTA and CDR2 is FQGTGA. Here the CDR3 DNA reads TGTGCCAGCAGCCCTACTGGGGCCAACGTCCTGACTTTC. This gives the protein CASSPTGANVLTF.